This T cell receptor (beta chain) originates from a study of T-cell reconstitution after alpha-beta-depleted transplantation in children. CDR1 and CDR2 (germline): SGHRS, YFSETQ. Germline trimming cut 4 bases from V and 3 bases from J; bases unmatched to any gene: 3. The CDR3 extends over 14 amino acids. Unique molecular identifiers were incorporated when the TCRbeta library was constructed. TCRdb processed the PCR reads anew with MiXCR; each CDR3 protein has one entry. The table has 500,000 to 600,000 distinct CDR3 sequences, approximately 29% seen once. The material was PBMCs from the stem cell graft donor, obtained from the stem cell graft. The source of this sequence is a human donor who donated a stem cell graft to a child with aplastic anemia. The chain links TRBV5-1 to TRBJ1-5; 8 bases fit TRBD1. CDR3 residues: CASSEQGDNQPQHF. The CDR3 DNA is TGCGCCAGCAGCGAACAGGGGGACAATCAGCCCCAGCATTTT.